The sequence of this T cell receptor (beta chain) was determined in a study of T cell changes during pregnancy in multiple sclerosis. From germline, CDR1 is SGHNT and CDR2 YENEEA. This CDR3 has 12 residues. V lost 3 bases and J 4 bases, leaving 3 bases between the germline ends. Only in-frame clones appear in the TCRdb table, and some are missing; sequencing was by immunoSEQ multiplex PCR. The sample lists 55,000 to 75,000 clones; around nine tenths were seen once. The genes are TRBV11-3 and TRBJ2-2; D ambiguous. The sequenced sample was peripheral blood, obtained in the third trimester of pregnancy. This clonotype originated in a female donor in good health, enrolled as a control in a pregnancy study. The CDR3 loop is CASSFRTGELFF. CDR3 sequence (DNA): TGTGCCAGCAGCTTTCGCACCGGGGAGCTGTTTTTT. Variable domain in full (rest from reference TRBV11-3 and TRBJ2-2): EAGVVQSPRYKIIEKKQPVAFWCNPISGHNTLYWYLQNLGQGPELLIRYENEEAVDDSQLPKDRFSAERLKGVDSTLKIQPAELGDSAVYLCASSFRTGELFFGEGSRLTVL.